This record looks at one T cell receptor (beta chain) sequence and its context. The specificity of this receptor is unknown. No quality values exist for individual bases; no much larger clone is one base distant. This entry is derived from a study of T cell responses to AZD1222 COVID-19 vaccine (dated by TCRdb to the early 2020s). For the study in its entirety: A total of about 230 trial participants underwent TCR sequencing, of whom 200 to 220 received two doses of AZD1222 and around 25 received two doses of the MenACWY control vaccine. Trial participants were enrolled by age into subgroups of 18-55, 56-69 and 70-plus years, and roughly 150, 30 and 60 TCR-sequenced participants, respectively, were included in these subgroups.

The CDR3 regions of human TCRbeta chains were subjected to immunosequencing. Processing in the source paper ran as follows. TCRs in the repertoires were matched against a reference library of SARS-CoV-2-specific TCRs that had been generated with the MIRA antigen-specificity platform. Breadth meant the fraction of unique TCRs that were SARS-CoV-2-associated, whereas depth meant the fraction of total T cells that were SARS-CoV-2-associated. Using the MIRA data, each spike-specific TCR was mapped to the spike region that the TCR reacts to and placed in a CD4 or CD8 class. Log10-transformed breadth and depth values were compared by one-way ANOVA with Sidak's multiple comparisons tests. In its TCRdb copy, this immuneACCESS table keeps in-frame sequences only and misses some clones. Where compared with another copy, unresolved V genes explain less than half of these, and the others have no known cause. Clonal size and the V and J genes are those of that table, whereas D and trimming came from the DNA. The sample table lists 85,000 to 90,000 clones, roughly 88% of them with a count of one. Of the sample, around a tenth is held by the ten largest clones.

What the work shows at the level of the full study, not this receptor alone: Reportedly, close to half of the unique spike-specific TCRs recognized epitopes lying outside the regions that are mutated in the B.1.351 and B.1.1.7 variants. Only a handful of AZD1222 recipients were SARS-CoV-2 seropositive at baseline, limiting conclusions about previously exposed vaccinees. Because no day 14 peak-response samples were available, the repertoires could be characterized only after the peak T cell response. The whole spike protein was spanned by vaccine-associated CD4 TCRs, and dominant responses were seen in regions 160-218 and 743-854. The 56-69-year group was small, and its depth increase did not reach significance, likely because of low power. Spike-specific TCR breadth and depth rose significantly after two AZD1222 doses compared with day 0 and with MenACWY recipients. Most participants were white British and females outnumbered males, and the authors suggested that clonal diversity may have been underestimated.

The meaning of the sample's time point label: baseline before first vaccination. Read against the paper, the sample's treatment or condition label means: meningococcal conjugate vaccine given as trial control. Samples from vaccinated people were obtained from the UK trials COV001 and COV002, which included a single-blind randomized controlled phase 2/3 trial of AZD1222 (ChAdOx1 nCoV-19) in healthy adults. Trial participant PBMC samples were collected at day 0 and day 28 after the second dose for TCRbeta chain sequencing. Specimen: peripheral blood, collected on day 0 of MenACWY control vaccination. This clonotype was obtained from an adult in good health.

CDR3 loop: CASRPPARGGYTF. The DNA is as follows: TGTGCCAGTAGACCCCCTGCTAGAGGTGGCTACACCTTC. The rearranged chain carries TRBV19 and TRBJ1-2, with no D gene named confidently. V gives up 6 bases and J gives up 7 bases, and the segment between their germline ends measures 15 bases. The CDR3 holds 13 amino acids from the cysteine to the phenylalanine. Of all the DNA, just the CDR3 is kept, 39 bases in frame from base 1. The germline V gene (reference sequence) specifies LNHDA as CDR1 and SQIVND as CDR2.